These 22 T cell receptor beta chains share one sample of origin, sequenced in a study of blood T cell dynamics during melanoma immunotherapy. Time point of the sample: pre-treatment baseline. The protocol was immunoSEQ multiplex PCR, while the TCRdb copy is restricted to in-frame clones and leaves out a portion. Of 4,000 to 5,000 clones listed, 75% to 90% are singletons. The input for sequencing was blood, taken from a patient treated with checkpoint blockade. The receptor set was obtained from a human donor with melanoma.

The V and J genes are TRBV13 and TRBJ2-6; a weak D match, TRBD1 (5 bases). CDR1 and CDR2 (germline): PRHDT, FYEKMQ (reference sequence). The CDR3 length is 17 residues. The germline V and J ends were trimmed by 3 bases and 2 bases, with 14 bases remaining between them. For the CDR3, the DNA is TGTGCCAGCAGCTTTACAGGCCTTCGGGCTGGGGCCAACGTCCTGACTTTC. It translates to CASSFTGLRAGANVLTF.

This CDR3 reads CASSIGQSTDTQYF. The CDR3, as DNA: TGCGCCAGCAGCATAGGACAGTCCACAGATACGCAGTATTTT. The chain uses TRBV5-1 and TRBJ2-3; D perhaps matches TRBD1 (6 bases). The germline gives CDR1 SGHRS, CDR2 YFSETQ. This CDR3 contains 14 residues. Between the trimmed V and J ends, which lost 4 bases and 2 bases, there was a span of 11 bases. Using reference TRBV5-1 and TRBJ2-3 for the parts outside the CDR3, the full variable domain is KAGVTQTPRYLIKTRGQQVTLSCSPISGHRSVSWYQQTPGQGLQFLFEYFSETQRNKGNFPGRFSGRQFSNSRSEMNVSTLELGDSALYLCASSIGQSTDTQYFGPGTRLTVL.

J is TRBJ2-7 and V is TRBV4-2, with 9 bases identical to TRBD1. Germline CDR1 reads LGHNA; CDR2 reads YNFKEQ. This CDR3 region has 16 residues. Losses at the gene ends were 5 bases for V and 2 bases for J; bases not matched to a gene: 10. CDR3 bases: TGTGCCAGCAGCTCGGCGACCGGGACAGGGACCTACGAGCAGTACTTC. Its protein product is CASSSATGTGTYEQYF.

V is TRBV10-3 and J is TRBJ2-3; 11 bases agree with TRBD2. After removal of 6 bases from V and 2 bases from J, the junction contained 10 bases not matched to a gene. CDR3 length: 17 residues. Germline values: CDR1 ENHRY, CDR2 SYGVKD. Written as DNA, the CDR3 is TGTGCCATCAGGGGGCCAACTAGCGGGAGATCCACAGATACGCAGTATTTT. It translates to CAIRGPTSGRSTDTQYF.

The genes are TRBV29-1 and TRBJ2-5; 7 positions agree with TRBD2. The trim removed 6 bases at V and 3 bases at J, leaving 7 bases unmatched. From germline, CDR1 is SQVTM and CDR2 ANQGSEA. The CDR3 is made up of 13 amino acids. CDR3 sequence: CSVDGGTKETQYF. In DNA, the CDR3 is TGCAGCGTGGACGGCGGGACTAAAGAGACCCAGTACTTC.

The chain couples TRBV5-1 to TRBJ2-5; no reliable D call. Germline CDR1 reads SGHRS; CDR2 reads YFSETQ. CDR3 length equals 18 residues. The V and J ends lost 0 bases and 1 base respectively, with 19 bases between them. The chain's CDR3 is CASSLGGPPVSSQETQYF. The CDR3 DNA follows: TGCGCCAGCAGCTTGGGGGGTCCACCTGTATCCTCCCAAGAGACCCAGTACTTC.

The CDR3 nucleotides read TGTGCCAGCAGCTTGACAGGGGGCAATCAGCCCCAGCATTTT. Its translation is CASSLTGGNQPQHF. The chain combines TRBV5-5 with TRBJ1-5; TRBD1 agrees at 7 bases. After removal of 1 base from V and 2 bases from J, the junction contained 0 bases not matched to a gene. This CDR3 spans 14 amino acids. Germline values: CDR1 SGHKS, CDR2 YYEKEE (reference sequence).

This sequence joins TRBV5-4 and TRBJ2-4, with 7 bases aligning to TRBD2. J gave up 1 base and V 5 bases, and 9 bases lay outside the gene matches. Per the germline V gene, CDR1 is SGHNT and CDR2 is YYREEE (reference sequence). The CDR3 has 16 residues. The CDR3 bases are TGTGCCAGCAGTCCTAAGCGGGATTGGGCCAAAAACATTCAGTACTTC. Amino acids: CASSPKRDWAKNIQYF.

The chain recombines TRBV5-8 with TRBJ2-6; TRBD1 aligns across 7 bases. With V trimmed by 5 bases and J by 2 bases, 4 bases remained unmatched. The germline gives CDR1 SGHTS, CDR2 YDEGEE. This CDR3 is 15 amino acids long. The CDR3 nucleotides are TGTGCCAGCAGGTTACAGGGGACTGGGGCCAACGTCCTGACTTTC. Its protein is CASRLQGTGANVLTF.

V is TRBV6-1 and J is TRBJ1-2; 10 bases match TRBD1. CDR1 MNHNS and CDR2 SASEGT come from the germline V gene. The V segment lost 5 bases and the J segment 7 bases; nucleotides outside the gene matches: 7. The CDR3 is 14 residues long. The CDR3 reads CASSTTGGRGGYTF. The CDR3 DNA reads TGTGCCAGCAGTACGACAGGGGGCAGAGGTGGCTACACCTTC.

The chain couples TRBV4-3 to TRBJ1-2; no clear D gene. CDR1 is LGHNA, CDR2 YSLEER, per germline. V gave up 5 bases and J gave up 4 bases, with 11 bases separating them. This CDR3 spans 13 amino acids. CDR3 DNA sequence: TGCGCCAGCAGCGAGAGGGCAGGCTATGGCTACACCTTC. Translated: CASSERAGYGYTF.

The gene calls are TRBV10-1 and TRBJ1-5, with D perhaps matching TRBD1 (5 bases). The germline V gene encodes CDR1 WNHNN and CDR2 SYGVQD (reference sequence). The CDR3 has 18 residues. Trimming removed 1 base from V and 0 bases from J, with 16 bases in between. Here the CDR3 reads CASSEYRRGGYSNQPQHF. CDR3 nucleotides: TGCGCCAGCAGTGAGTACAGGCGCGGCGGGTATAGCAATCAGCCCCAGCATTTT.

The CDR3 loop is CASRGDRLTGELFF. The DNA for the CDR3 is TGTGCCAGCAGGGGGGACAGACTCACCGGGGAGCTGTTTTTT. This chain links TRBV7-6 with TRBJ2-2, with 7 positions matching TRBD1. The CDR3 runs 14 residues. Germline loops: CDR1 SGHVS, CDR2 FNYEAQ. With 6 bases clipped from V and 4 bases from J, the junction kept 5 bases outside the gene matches. The full variable domain, with the rest looked up from reference TRBV7-6 and TRBJ2-2, is GAGVSQSPRYKVTKRGQDVALRCDPISGHVSLYWYRQALGQGPEFLTYFNYEAQQDKSGLPNDRFSAERPEGSISTLTIQRTEQRDSAMYRCASRGDRLTGELFFGEGSRLTVL.

CDR3 in DNA: TGTGCCAGCAGCTTTGGGCCCACAGACGAGCAGTACTTC. This translates into CASSFGPTDEQYF. V is TRBV5-6 and J is TRBJ2-7; D gene unclear. Trimming stripped 2 bases from V and 5 bases from J, with 11 bases between. CDR3 length: 13 amino acids. Germline loops: CDR1 SGHDT, CDR2 YYEEEE.

V and J are TRBV6-5 and TRBJ2-1; D not resolved. The CDR3 consists of 14 residues. The germline V and J ends were trimmed by 4 bases and 5 bases, with 12 bases remaining between them. CDR1 MNHEY and CDR2 SVGAGI come from the germline V gene. The DNA for the CDR3 is TGTGCCAGCAGTTCCCTAGGCGAGAACAATGAGCAGTTCTTC. Amino acid sequence: CASSSLGENNEQFF.

The J gene is TRBJ2-1, the V gene TRBV6-1, with D uncertain. This CDR3 spans 14 amino acids. Per germline, CDR1 MNHNS and CDR2 SASEGT. V lost 7 bases and J lost 8, with 18 bases in between. For the CDR3, the DNA is TGTGCCAGCACCCCCCGGCCAGCGTGGGATGAGCAGTTCTTC. This codes for CASTPRPAWDEQFF.

The chain carries TRBV30 and TRBJ1-2, with 7 nucleotides matching TRBD1. With V trimmed by 4 bases and J by 12 bases, 14 bases remained unmatched. The CDR3 consists of 13 residues. Germline assignment: CDR1 GTSNPN and CDR2 SVGIG (reference sequence). This chain's CDR3 is CAWTYRGRDPNTF. DNA for the CDR3: TGTGCCTGGACTTACAGGGGAAGGGACCCTAACACCTTC.

This clone has only one observation. This chain connects TRBV27 to TRBJ2-1; 13 nucleotides match TRBD2. The CDR3 runs to 16 residues. Trimming cost V 5 bases and J 1 base; bases outside gene matches: 2. Germline loops: CDR1 MNHEY, CDR2 SMNVEV (reference sequence). In DNA, the CDR3 is TGTGCCAGCAGTCGGACTAGCGGGAGATCCTACAATGAGCAGTTCTTC. Amino acids: CASSRTSGRSYNEQFF.

This chain connects TRBV6-5 to TRBJ1-1, with D unresolved. This CDR3 contains 13 residues. Germline-derived CDR1 and CDR2 are MNHEY and SVGAGI. With 7 bases removed from V and 0 bases from J, the gap between germline ends came to 9 bases. The CDR3: CASIGGLNTEAFF. CDR3 DNA: TGTGCCAGCATCGGAGGGCTGAACACTGAAGCTTTCTTT.

The V gene is TRBV19, the J gene TRBJ1-3; 9 bases are shared with TRBD1. This CDR3 comprises 13 residues. CDR1 is LNHDA and CDR2 is SQIVND in the germline V gene (reference sequence). The V segment lost 9 bases and the J segment 2 bases; nucleotides outside the gene matches: 2. The CDR3 DNA reads TGTGCCAGGGGACAGGGAACTGGAAACACCATATATTTT. Translated: CARGQGTGNTIYF.

This clone was counted only a few times. This sequence joins TRBV7-9 and TRBJ2-1; 8 nucleotides match TRBD2. The CDR3 contains 14 residues. V shed 8 bases, J shed 8 bases, and the junction held 11 bases outside the gene matches. Germline-derived CDR1 and CDR2 are SEHNR and FQNEAQ (reference sequence). CDR3 in DNA: TGTGCCAGCTCGGCGGCTAGCGGGCGCGATGAGCAGTTCTTC. Its protein is CASSAASGRDEQFF.

V is TRBV4-3 and J is TRBJ2-5, with D tentatively TRBD1 or TRBD2 (6 bases each). The CDR3 runs to 14 residues. V dropped 1 base and J dropped 5 bases, with 11 bases sitting between them. Germline V gives CDR1 LGHNA, CDR2 YSLEER. The CDR3 coding sequence is TGCGCCAGCAGCCAAGTCCAAGGGGGGGAGACCCAGTACTTC. This codes for CASSQVQGGETQYF.